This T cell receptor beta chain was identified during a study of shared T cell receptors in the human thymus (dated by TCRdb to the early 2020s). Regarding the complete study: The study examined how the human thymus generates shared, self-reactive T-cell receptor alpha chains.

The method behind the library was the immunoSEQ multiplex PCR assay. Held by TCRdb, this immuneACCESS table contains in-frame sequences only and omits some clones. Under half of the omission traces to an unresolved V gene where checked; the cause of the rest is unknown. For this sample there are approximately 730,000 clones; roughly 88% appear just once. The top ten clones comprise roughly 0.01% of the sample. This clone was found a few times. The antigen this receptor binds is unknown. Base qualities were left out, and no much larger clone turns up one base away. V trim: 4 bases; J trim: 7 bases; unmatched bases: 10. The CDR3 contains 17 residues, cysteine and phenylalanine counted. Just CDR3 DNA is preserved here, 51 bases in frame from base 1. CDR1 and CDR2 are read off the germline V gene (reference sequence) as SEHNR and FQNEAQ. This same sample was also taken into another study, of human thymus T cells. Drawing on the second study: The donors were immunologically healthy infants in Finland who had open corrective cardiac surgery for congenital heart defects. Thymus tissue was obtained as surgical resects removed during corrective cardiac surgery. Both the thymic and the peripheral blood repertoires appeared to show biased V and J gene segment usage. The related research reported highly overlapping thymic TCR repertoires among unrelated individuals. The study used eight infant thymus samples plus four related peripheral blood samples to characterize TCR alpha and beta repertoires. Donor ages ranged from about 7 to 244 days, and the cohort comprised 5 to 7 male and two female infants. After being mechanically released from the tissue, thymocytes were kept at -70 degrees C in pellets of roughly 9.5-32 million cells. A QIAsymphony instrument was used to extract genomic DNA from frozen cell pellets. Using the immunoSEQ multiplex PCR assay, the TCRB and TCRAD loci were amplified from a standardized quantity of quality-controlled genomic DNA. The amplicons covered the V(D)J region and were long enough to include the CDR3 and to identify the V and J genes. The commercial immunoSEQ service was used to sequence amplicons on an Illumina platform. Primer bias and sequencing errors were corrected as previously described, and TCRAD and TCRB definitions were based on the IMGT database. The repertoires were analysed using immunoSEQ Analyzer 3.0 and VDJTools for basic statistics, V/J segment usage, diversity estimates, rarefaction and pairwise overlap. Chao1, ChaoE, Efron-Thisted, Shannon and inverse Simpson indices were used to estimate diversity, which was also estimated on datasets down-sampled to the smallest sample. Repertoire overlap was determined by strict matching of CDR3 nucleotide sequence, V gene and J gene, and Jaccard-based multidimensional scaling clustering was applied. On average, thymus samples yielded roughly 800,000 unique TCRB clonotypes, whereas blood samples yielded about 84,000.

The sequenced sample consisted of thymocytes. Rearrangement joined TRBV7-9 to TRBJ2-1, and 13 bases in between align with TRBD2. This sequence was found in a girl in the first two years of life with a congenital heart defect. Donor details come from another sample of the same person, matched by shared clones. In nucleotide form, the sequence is TGTGCCAGCAGCTCAACGCTGACTAGCGGGGGGTCAAATGAGCAGTTCTTC. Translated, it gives CASSSTLTSGGSNEQFF.